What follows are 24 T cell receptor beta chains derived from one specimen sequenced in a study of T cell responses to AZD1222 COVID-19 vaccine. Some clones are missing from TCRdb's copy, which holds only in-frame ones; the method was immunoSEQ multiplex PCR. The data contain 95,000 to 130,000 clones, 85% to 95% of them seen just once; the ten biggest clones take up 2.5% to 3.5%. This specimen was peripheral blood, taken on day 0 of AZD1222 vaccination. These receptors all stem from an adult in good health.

Here the CDR3 reads CASSQTDPGNIQYF. The CDR3 DNA follows: TGTGCCAGCAGCCAGACAGATCCGGGAAACATTCAGTACTTC. This rearrangement joins TRBV4-2 to TRBJ2-4; D may be TRBD1 (5 bases). Germline V gene lookup returns CDR1 LGHNA and CDR2 YNFKEQ. This CDR3 region has 14 residues. The V end was cut by 3 bases, the J end by 6 bases, with 12 bases between.

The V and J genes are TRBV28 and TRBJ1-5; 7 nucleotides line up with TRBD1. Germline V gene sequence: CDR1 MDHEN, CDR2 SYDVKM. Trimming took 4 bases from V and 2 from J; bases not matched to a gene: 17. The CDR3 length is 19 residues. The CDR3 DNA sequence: TGTGCCAGCAGTTCCCCGGACAGGATCTCGGATTTCGGCAATCAGCCCCAGCATTTT. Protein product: CASSSPDRISDFGNQPQHF.

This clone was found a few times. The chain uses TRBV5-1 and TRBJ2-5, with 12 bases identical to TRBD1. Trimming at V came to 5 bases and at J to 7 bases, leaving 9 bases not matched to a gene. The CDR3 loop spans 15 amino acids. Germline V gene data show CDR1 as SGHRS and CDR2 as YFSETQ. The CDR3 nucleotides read TGCGCCAGCAGTCCGGGACAGGGGGCGCCGGGGACCCAGTACTTC. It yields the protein CASSPGQGAPGTQYF.

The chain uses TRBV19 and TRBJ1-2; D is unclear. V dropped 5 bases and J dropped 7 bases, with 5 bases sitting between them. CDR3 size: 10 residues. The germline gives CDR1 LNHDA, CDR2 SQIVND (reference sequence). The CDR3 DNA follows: TGTGCCAGTAGTGAGGGTGGCTACACCTTC. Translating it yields CASSEGGYTF.

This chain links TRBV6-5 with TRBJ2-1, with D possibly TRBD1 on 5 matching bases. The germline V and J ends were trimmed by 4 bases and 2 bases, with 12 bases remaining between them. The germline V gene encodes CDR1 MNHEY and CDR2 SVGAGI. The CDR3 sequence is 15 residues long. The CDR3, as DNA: TGTGCCAGCAGTTTACACAGGACCCCCTACAATGAGCAGTTCTTC. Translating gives CASSLHRTPYNEQFF.

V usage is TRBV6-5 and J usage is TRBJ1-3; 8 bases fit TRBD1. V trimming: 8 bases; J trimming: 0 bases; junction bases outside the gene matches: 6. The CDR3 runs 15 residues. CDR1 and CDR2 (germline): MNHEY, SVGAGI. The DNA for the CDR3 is TGTGCCAGCGGGAGACAGGGGAGCTCTGGAAACACCATATATTTT. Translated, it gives CASGRQGSSGNTIYF.

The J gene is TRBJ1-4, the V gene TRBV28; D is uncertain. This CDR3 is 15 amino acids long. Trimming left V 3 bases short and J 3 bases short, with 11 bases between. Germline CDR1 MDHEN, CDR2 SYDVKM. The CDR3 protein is CASSFAPQANEKLFF. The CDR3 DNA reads TGTGCCAGCAGTTTCGCTCCGCAGGCTAATGAAAAACTGTTTTTT.

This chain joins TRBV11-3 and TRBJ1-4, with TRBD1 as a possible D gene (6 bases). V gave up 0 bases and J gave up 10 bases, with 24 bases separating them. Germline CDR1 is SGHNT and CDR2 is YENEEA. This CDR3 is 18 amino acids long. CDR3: CASSLDSGTSIRAGKLFF. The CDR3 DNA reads TGTGCCAGCAGCTTAGACTCGGGGACATCCATAAGGGCCGGAAAACTGTTTTTT. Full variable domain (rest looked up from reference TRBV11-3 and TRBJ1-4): EAGVVQSPRYKIIEKKQPVAFWCNPISGHNTLYWYLQNLGQGPELLIRYENEEAVDDSQLPKDRFSAERLKGVDSTLKIQPAELGDSAVYLCASSLDSGTSIRAGKLFFGSGTQLSVL.

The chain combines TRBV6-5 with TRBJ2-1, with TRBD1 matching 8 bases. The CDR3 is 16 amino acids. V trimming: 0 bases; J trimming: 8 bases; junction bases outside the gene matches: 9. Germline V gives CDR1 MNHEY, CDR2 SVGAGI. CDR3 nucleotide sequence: TGTGCCAGCAGTTACTCTTGGGGACAGGCCAGCTATGAGCAGTTCTTC. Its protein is CASSYSWGQASYEQFF.

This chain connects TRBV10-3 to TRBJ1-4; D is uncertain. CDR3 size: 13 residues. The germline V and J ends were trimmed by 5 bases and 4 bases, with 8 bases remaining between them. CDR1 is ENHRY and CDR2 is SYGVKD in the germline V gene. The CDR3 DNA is TGTGCCATCAGTAGGGATGGTAATGAAAAACTGTTTTTT. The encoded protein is CAISRDGNEKLFF.

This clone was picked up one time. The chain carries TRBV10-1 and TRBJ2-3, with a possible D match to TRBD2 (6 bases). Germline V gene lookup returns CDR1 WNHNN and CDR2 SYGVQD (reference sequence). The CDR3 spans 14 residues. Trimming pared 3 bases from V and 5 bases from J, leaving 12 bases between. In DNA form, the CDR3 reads TGCGCCAGCAGTGAAGGTCAGGGAGGAGATACGCAGTATTTT. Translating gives CASSEGQGGDTQYF.

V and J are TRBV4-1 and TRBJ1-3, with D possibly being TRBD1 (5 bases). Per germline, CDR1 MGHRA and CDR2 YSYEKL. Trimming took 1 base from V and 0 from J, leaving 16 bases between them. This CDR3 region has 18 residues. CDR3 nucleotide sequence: TGCGCCAGCAGCCAAGGGGGAATGGGACTAAGCTCTGGAAACACCATATATTTT. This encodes CASSQGGMGLSSGNTIYF.

CDR3 residues: CARWGEKLFF. The CDR3 region has the DNA TGTGCCAGGTGGGGTGAAAAACTGTTTTTT. The chain has TRBV5-3 and TRBJ1-4, with D uncertain. TRBV5-3 is an ORF, and what it does is uncertain. This CDR3 is built from 10 residues. V was clipped by 8 bases and J by 7 bases, with 6 bases between them.

CDR3 sequence reads: CASRSVVGLNQPQHF. The CDR3 DNA is TGTGCCAGCAGGTCGGTGGTGGGCCTAAATCAGCCCCAGCATTTT. The J gene is TRBJ1-5, the V gene TRBV28; D call uncertain. The germline CDR1 and CDR2 sequences are MDHEN and SYDVKM. The CDR3 consists of 15 residues. The V gene lost 6 bases and the J gene lost 4 bases, with 16 bases spanning the gap.

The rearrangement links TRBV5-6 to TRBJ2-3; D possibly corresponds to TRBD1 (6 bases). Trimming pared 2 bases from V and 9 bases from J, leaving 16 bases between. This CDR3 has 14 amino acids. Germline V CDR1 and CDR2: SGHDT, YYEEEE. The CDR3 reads CASSLRQVSRTQYF. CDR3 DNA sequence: TGTGCCAGCAGCTTAAGACAGGTCTCCAGGACGCAGTATTTT.

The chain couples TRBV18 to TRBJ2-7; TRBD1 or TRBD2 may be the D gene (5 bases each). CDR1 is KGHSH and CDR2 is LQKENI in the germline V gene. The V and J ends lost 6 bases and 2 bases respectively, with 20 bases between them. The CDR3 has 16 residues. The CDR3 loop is CASSTTQGTGTYEQYF. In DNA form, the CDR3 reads TGTGCCAGCTCGACAACCCAGGGCACGGGAACCTACGAGCAGTACTTC.

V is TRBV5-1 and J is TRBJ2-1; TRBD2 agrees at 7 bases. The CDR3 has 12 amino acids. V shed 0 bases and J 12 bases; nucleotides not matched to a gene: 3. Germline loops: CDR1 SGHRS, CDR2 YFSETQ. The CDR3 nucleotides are TGCGCCAGCAGCTTGGAGGCTAGCGGGCAGTTCTTC. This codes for CASSLEASGQFF.

CDR3 in amino acids: CASSQYGQDQPQHF. The CDR3 region has the DNA TGTGCCAGCAGCCAATACGGCCAGGACCAGCCCCAGCATTTT. This chain links TRBV3-1 (or the pseudogene TRBV3-2) with TRBJ1-5; D unclear. The germline CDR1 and CDR2 sequences are LGHDT and YNNKEL (reference sequence). V gave up 2 bases and J gave up 7 bases, with 12 bases separating them. This CDR3 is built from 14 residues.

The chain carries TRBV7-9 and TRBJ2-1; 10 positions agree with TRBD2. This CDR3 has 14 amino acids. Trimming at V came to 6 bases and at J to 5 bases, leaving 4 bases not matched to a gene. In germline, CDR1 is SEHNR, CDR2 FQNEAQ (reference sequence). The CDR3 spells CASSTSGKNNEQFF. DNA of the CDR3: TGTGCCAGCAGTACTAGCGGGAAAAACAATGAGCAGTTCTTC.

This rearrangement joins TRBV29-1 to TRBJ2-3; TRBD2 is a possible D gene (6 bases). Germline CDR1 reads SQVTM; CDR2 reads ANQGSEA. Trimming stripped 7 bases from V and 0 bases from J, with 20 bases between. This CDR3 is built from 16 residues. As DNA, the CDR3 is TGCAGCGCTGGGAACCTAGCGCTTGCTAGCACAGATACGCAGTATTTT. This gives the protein CSAGNLALASTDTQYF.

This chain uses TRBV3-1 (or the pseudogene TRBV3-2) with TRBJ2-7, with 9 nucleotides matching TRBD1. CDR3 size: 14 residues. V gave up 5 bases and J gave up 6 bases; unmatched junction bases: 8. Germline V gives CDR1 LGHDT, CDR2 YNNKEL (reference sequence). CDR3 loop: CASSETGQGSEQYF. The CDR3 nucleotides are TGTGCCAGCAGCGAAACGGGACAGGGAAGCGAGCAGTACTTC.

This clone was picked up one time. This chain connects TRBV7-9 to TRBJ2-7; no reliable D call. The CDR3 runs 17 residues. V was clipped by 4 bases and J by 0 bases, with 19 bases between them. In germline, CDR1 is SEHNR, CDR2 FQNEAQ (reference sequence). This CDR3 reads CASSSTTTPPHSYEQYF. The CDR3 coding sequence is TGTGCCAGCAGCTCGACAACTACACCTCCTCACTCCTACGAGCAGTACTTC.

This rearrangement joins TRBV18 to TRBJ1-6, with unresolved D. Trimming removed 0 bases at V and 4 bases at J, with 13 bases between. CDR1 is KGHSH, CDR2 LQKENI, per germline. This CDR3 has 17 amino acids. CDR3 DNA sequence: TGTGCCAGCTCACCACCGACACAGCCTACATATAATTCACCCCTCCACTTT. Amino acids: CASSPPTQPTYNSPLHF.

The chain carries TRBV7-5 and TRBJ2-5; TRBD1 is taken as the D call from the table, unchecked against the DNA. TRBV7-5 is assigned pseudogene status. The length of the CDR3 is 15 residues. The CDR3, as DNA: TGTGTCAGAAGCTTACCGGGACAACGAAGAGAGACCCAGTACTTC. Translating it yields CVRSLPGQRRETQYF.